A selection of T cell receptor beta chains follows, all from one sample in a study of blood T cell repertoires in COVID-19. The repertoire was sequenced with immunoSEQ multiplex PCR; TCRdb's copy has only in-frame clones and lacks some. This sample yields roughly 260,000 clones, of which more than 85% are seen a single time; just over 2.5% belongs to the top ten. Source material: peripheral blood. These receptors originate from a person under 30 with COVID-19, enrolled during active disease. Each CDR3 is given without its conserved first and last residue. Each record gives: J gene, V gene, CDR3 protein.

J: TRBJ2-7
V: TRBV3-1/TRBV3-2
CDR3: ASRLTSSGEQY

J: TRBJ1-4
V: TRBV6-1
CDR3: ASSFPGEKLF

J: TRBJ2-1
V: TRBV5-1
CDR3: ASSLLAGDEQF

J: TRBJ1-1
V: TRBV18
CDR3: ASSFNRQGANTEAF

J: TRBJ1-4
V: TRBV6-5
CDR3: ASRDRVATNEKLF

J: TRBJ1-2
V: TRBV6-5
CDR3: ASSYRRGGGYT

J: TRBJ2-7
V: TRBV5-4
CDR3: ASSPAGYHEQY

J: TRBJ1-5
V: TRBV5-6
CDR3: ASSSGGGQPQH

J: TRBJ2-6
V: TRBV5-4
CDR3: ASSLVASASGANVLT

J: TRBJ2-7
V: TRBV2
CDR3: ASKIVGGGSYEQY

J: TRBJ1-5
V: TRBV5-3
CDR3: ARSLIGQGRKPQH

J: TRBJ2-3
V: TRBV2
CDR3: ARTSGGASTDTQY

J: TRBJ1-3
V: TRBV4-1
CDR3: ASSQVGGLGNTIY

J: TRBJ1-2
V: TRBV7-9
CDR3: ASSFRGGYT

J: TRBJ1-1
V: TRBV7-9
CDR3: ASSLMATEAF

J: TRBJ2-1
V: TRBV9
CDR3: ASSAVSTGLQF

J: TRBJ2-1
V: TRBV19
CDR3: ASSIPRGDTSGRNEQF

J: TRBJ1-4
V: TRBV7-8
CDR3: ASSSDSGNEKLF

J: TRBJ2-1
V: TRBV5-1
CDR3: ASRADSYNEQF

J: TRBJ2-7
V: TRBV19
CDR3: ASSVEGFGSYEQY

J: TRBJ1-1
V: TRBV7-9
CDR3: ASSSTGGITEAF

J: TRBJ2-1
V: TRBV7-6
CDR3: ASSLAGEAGEQF

J: TRBJ2-7
V: TRBV2
CDR3: ASSLSSYEQY

J: TRBJ2-5
V: TRBV2
CDR3: ASSGSRDRLIGETQY

J: TRBJ1-2
V: TRBV7-9
CDR3: ASSPGDRGDYGYT

J: TRBJ2-1
V: TRBV12-3/TRBV12-4
CDR3: ASSLRGKDEQF

J: TRBJ2-3
V: TRBV7-2
CDR3: ASSLLAGLTDTQY

J: TRBJ1-2
V: TRBV6-5
CDR3: ASSYSEGRYYGYT

J: TRBJ2-1
V: TRBV24-1
CDR3: ATSEGVGRQF

J: TRBJ2-3
V: TRBV19
CDR3: ASSSQDRGYTDTQY

J: TRBJ2-2
V: TRBV15
CDR3: ATGTGGTGELF

J: TRBJ1-1
V: TRBV2
CDR3: ASREDRSVNTEAF

J: TRBJ2-5
V: TRBV5-4
CDR3: ASSLYGLDSGRNLQETQY

J: TRBJ2-1
V: TRBV4-1
CDR3: ASSQPREGLGNEQF

J: TRBJ2-7
V: TRBV15
CDR3: ATSNGLVSYEQY

J: TRBJ1-2
V: TRBV6-5
CDR3: ASSLNSGVVIGYT

J: TRBJ2-6
V: TRBV10-3
CDR3: AIRGTGSSGANVLT

J: TRBJ2-7
V: TRBV11-2
CDR3: ASSSLAYSYEQY